This is a list of T cell receptor beta chains from one sample in a study of CXCR3-negative and CXCR3-positive naive CD8 T cells. One entry per CDR3 protein, without DNA, is what TCRdb gives after re-calling the 5' RACE reads. The sample table sets out around 60,000 distinct CDR3 sequences. Material for sequencing was naive CXCR3+ CD8+ T cells from blood. The source of these receptors is a human donor in good health. Some clones in this sample may be carry-over from other donors' samples. CDR3s include the opening cysteine and the closing phenylalanine or tryptophan.

TRBV7-8	TRBJ2-2	CASSLEPQGAGTGELFF
TRBV12-3/TRBV12-4	TRBJ2-7	CASSLTEPPNEQYF
TRBV20-1	TRBJ2-6	CSARDSFGSSGANVLTF
TRBV4-1	TRBJ1-2	CASSQVRADGGYTF
TRBV4-2	TRBJ1-5	CASSQEGTMSNQPQHF
TRBV28	TRBJ2-3	CASRKSPGDTQYF
TRBV5-1	TRBJ2-1	CASSLTDPISYNEQFF
TRBV5-1	TRBJ2-1	CASSLVVGLNEQFF
TRBV28	TRBJ1-1	CASSLLRQVTEAFF
TRBV19	TRBJ1-1	CASSGSRANTEAFF
TRBV29-1	TRBJ2-2	CSGKGAPFNTGELFF
TRBV25-1	TRBJ2-7	CASAKLAGGPYEQYF
TRBV3-1	TRBJ2-7	CASSQEAGTVSYEQYF
TRBV20-1	TRBJ1-2	CSASPVSTGQVAYRAYGYTF
TRBV9	TRBJ1-2	CASSRDTAAGYTF
TRBV28	TRBJ2-1	CASSFFGGSEQFF
TRBV29-1	TRBJ2-7	CSVEKVGGPYEQYF
TRBV7-8	TRBJ2-7	CASSFQDRGGEQYF
TRBV12-3/TRBV12-4	TRBJ2-7	CASSLPGAAEQYF
TRBV7-6	TRBJ2-1	CASSPGSLGQFF
TRBV5-1	TRBJ2-7	CASSLVPPGTASYEQYF
TRBV6-5	TRBJ1-1	CASTSGGGIIMNTEAFF
TRBV5-4	TRBJ2-3	CASSRGLAGPPDTQYF
TRBV7-8	TRBJ2-7	CASSPPSYEQYF
TRBV7-2	TRBJ2-3	CASSPLAGTTDTQYF
TRBV20-1	TRBJ1-1	CSAGDRDYTEAFF
TRBV19	TRBJ2-3	CASSIITSGASTDTQYF
TRBV4-3	TRBJ1-1	CASSQGGWITEAFF
TRBV10-3	TRBJ2-3	CAILGPNTDTQYF
TRBV29-1	TRBJ2-7	CSVEGGPYEQYF
TRBV7-2	TRBJ1-6	CASSFSVPPLHF
TRBV29-1	TRBJ2-1	CSATGTDYNEQFF
TRBV20-1	TRBJ1-1	CSARQGDTEAFF
TRBV7-9	TRBJ2-1	CASSLAGFDEQFF
TRBV25-1	TRBJ1-2	CASSWTGALGYTF
TRBV5-1	TRBJ1-1	CASSLQYGQGHTEAFF
TRBV7-9	TRBJ1-2	CASSLPGTGIYGYTF
TRBV9	TRBJ2-3	CASSVAGLDTQYF
TRBV11-3	TRBJ2-7	CASSSSTGPGFYEQYF
TRBV4-3	TRBJ1-1	CASSQDRYGGTEAFF
TRBV29-1	TRBJ2-5	CSVMTGDYGETQYF
TRBV7-9	TRBJ1-6	CASTEGGVSDSPLHF
TRBV5-6	TRBJ2-2	CASSYGQTNTGELFF
TRBV6-6	TRBJ2-5	CASSYLQGQETQYF
TRBV12-3/TRBV12-4	TRBJ1-3	CASSYYAPGHRASGNTIYF
TRBV7-2	TRBJ2-2	CARSSTLRTPRYWTGELFF
TRBV29-1	TRBJ2-1	CSVEAEAGVYEQFF
TRBV2	TRBJ2-5	CASRQGMQETQYF
TRBV5-1	TRBJ2-7	CASSLPTSGTSLTYEQYF
TRBV29-1	TRBJ2-1	CSVEDLVPPPYEQFF
TRBV28	TRBJ2-7	CASRAIYEQNF
TRBV28	TRBJ1-4	CASSSRVTNEKLFF
TRBV4-3	TRBJ2-7	CASSQSGVSYEQYF
TRBV29-1	TRBJ1-2	CSVLGEELGIYGYTF
TRBV4-2	TRBJ2-2	CASSHSARGHDTGELFF
TRBV12-3/TRBV12-4	TRBJ2-7	CASSFWTGGYEQYF
TRBV7-6	TRBJ2-1	CASSLGLAGPSYNEQFF